The 21 T cell receptor beta chains below were found in one sample sequenced in a study of control samples from healthy donors and cancer patients. Clones were read by immunoSEQ multiplex PCR, and TCRdb kept only the in-frame ones, dropping some. The table includes some 120,000 clones, about 95% detected once. Sequencing was performed on blood. The receptors stem from a man aged 25-45 years in good health.

This clone appeared once. The chain joins TRBV2 to TRBJ1-1; 9 positions agree with TRBD1. The CDR3 contains 13 residues. The germline gives CDR1 SNHLY, CDR2 FYNNEI. CDR3 in amino acids: CASARQGVTEAFF. The CDR3 DNA follows: TGTGCGAGTGCGCGACAGGGGGTAACTGAAGCTTTCTTT.

V usage is TRBV7-9 and J usage is TRBJ2-1; the match to TRBD2 covers 10 bases. CDR1 is SEHNR and CDR2 is FQNEAQ in the germline V gene (reference sequence). The CDR3 is made up of 14 amino acids. With 3 bases clipped from V and 7 bases from J, the junction kept 3 bases outside the gene matches. CDR3 nucleotide sequence: TGTGCCAGCAGCTTGGTACTAGCGGGGAATGAGCAGTTCTTC. Protein sequence: CASSLVLAGNEQFF.

The chain uses TRBV30 and TRBJ1-1; D is undetermined. Germline V gene lookup returns CDR1 GTSNPN and CDR2 SVGIG (reference sequence). With 2 bases removed from V and 0 bases from J, the gap between germline ends came to 7 bases. The CDR3 contains 13 residues. The CDR3: CAWSRSLNTEAFF. In nucleotides, the CDR3 is TGTGCCTGGAGTCGGAGCCTGAACACTGAAGCTTTCTTT.

The genes are TRBV7-9 and TRBJ1-2; TRBD1 matches at 10 bases. The V gene's germline CDR1 is SEHNR and CDR2 FQNEAQ (reference sequence). J was trimmed by 4 bases and V by 8 bases; bases with no gene match: 10. This CDR3 is built from 15 residues. The CDR3: CASPVPGQGIYGYTF. The CDR3 DNA reads TGTGCCAGCCCAGTTCCGGGACAGGGGATCTATGGCTACACCTTC.

J is TRBJ2-1 and V is TRBV29-1, with D perhaps matching TRBD1 (5 bases). Trimming removed 6 bases at V and 2 bases at J, with 14 bases between. The CDR3 is 14 amino acids. Germline V lookup: CDR1 SQVTM, CDR2 ANQGSEA. CDR3 in amino acids: CSVATVSAYNEQFF. The CDR3 coding sequence is TGCAGCGTCGCGACAGTTTCGGCCTACAATGAGCAGTTCTTC.

The J gene is TRBJ1-3, the V gene TRBV29-1; D possibly corresponds to TRBD1 (5 bases). This CDR3 comprises 15 residues. Germline-derived CDR1 and CDR2 are SQVTM and ANQGSEA. V lost 6 bases and J lost 3, with 18 bases in between. The CDR3 DNA reads as TGCAGCGTGGTCGGGGGGAACTCTGGTGGAAACACCATATATTTT. It translates to CSVVGGNSGGNTIYF.

The gene calls are TRBV6-6 and TRBJ1-3; the D is unclear. V gave up 8 bases and J gave up 0 bases, with 11 bases separating them. This CDR3 comprises 14 residues. Looked up from germline, CDR1 is MNHNY and CDR2 is SVGAGI (reference sequence). For the CDR3, the DNA is TGTGCCAGCTTTGACGGCTCCTCTGGAAACACCATATATTTT. Protein sequence: CASFDGSSGNTIYF.

This chain joins TRBV18 and TRBJ2-2; D is unresolved. The germline CDR1 and CDR2 sequences are KGHSH and LQKENI. This CDR3 has 16 residues. Trimming shortened V by 3 bases and J by 4 bases, and 15 bases separated the two germline ends. CDR3 DNA: TGTGCCAGCTCACCTCTAAAAGGGATCGGCACCGGGGAGCTGTTTTTT. Its protein product is CASSPLKGIGTGELFF.

This clone was recorded only once. The chain combines TRBV9 with TRBJ2-5; 12 positions match TRBD2. V was pared by 0 bases and J by 1 base, with 4 bases of the junction left unmatched. There are 17 residues in the CDR3. Germline V gives CDR1 SGDLS, CDR2 YYNGEE. DNA of the CDR3: TGTGCCAGCAGCGTAGGGCTAGCGGGGGGGCTCCAAGAGACCCAGTACTTC. This encodes CASSVGLAGGLQETQYF.

The chain's CDR3 is CASSIRGEINYGYTF. CDR3 DNA sequence: TGTGCCAGTAGTATACGGGGGGAGATTAACTATGGCTACACCTTC. This chain uses TRBV19 with TRBJ1-2, with a weak D call TRBD1 (5 bases). Per germline, CDR1 LNHDA and CDR2 SQIVND (reference sequence). The CDR3 is 15 amino acids. V lost 2 bases and J lost 1, with 11 bases in between.

The chain combines TRBV30 with TRBJ1-3, with D possibly TRBD1 on 6 matching bases. V dropped 5 bases and J dropped 0 bases, with 20 bases sitting between them. CDR3 length: 17 residues. Looked up from germline, CDR1 is GTSNPN and CDR2 is SVGIG (reference sequence). CDR3 DNA: TGTGCCTGGCGCCCAGGGGACACAGTGCTCTCTGGAAACACCATATATTTT. This encodes CAWRPGDTVLSGNTIYF.

V is TRBV6-4 and J is TRBJ1-5; D is ambiguous. V was shortened by 6 bases and J by 4 bases, with 22 bases between the two germline ends. This CDR3 has 17 amino acids. Germline CDR1 reads MRHNA; CDR2 reads SNTAGT. The CDR3 DNA follows: TGTGCCAGCAGGGACCGGCGGCTAGGGTTAGGAAATCAGCCCCAGCATTTT. It encodes CASRDRRLGLGNQPQHF.

This chain connects TRBV7-9 to TRBJ2-5; no clear D. The CDR3 totals 13 residues. Trimming removed 3 bases at V and 3 bases at J, with 8 bases between. CDR1 and CDR2 from the germline V gene are SEHNR and FQNEAQ (reference sequence). The DNA for the CDR3 is TGTGCCAGCAGCTTCGGCCGGGAAGAGACCCAGTACTTC. Its translation is CASSFGREETQYF.

The genes are TRBV19 and TRBJ1-2, with D uncertain. CDR3 length: 13 amino acids. Trimming cost V 1 base and J 8 bases, with 11 bases left between them. Germline CDR1 reads LNHDA; CDR2 reads SQIVND (reference sequence). CDR3 loop: CASSIGAGTGYTF. CDR3 bases: TGTGCCAGTAGTATAGGGGCAGGCACGGGCTACACCTTC.

Only one count was recorded for this clone. The rearrangement joins TRBV5-4 to TRBJ1-4, with no clear D. Trimming shortened V by 1 base and J by 6 bases, and 13 bases separated the two germline ends. This CDR3 contains 15 residues. Germline-derived CDR1 and CDR2 are SGHNT and YYREEE (reference sequence). The CDR3 loop is CASSLIGTGYEKLFF. CDR3 bases: TGTGCCAGCAGCTTGATTGGCACCGGATATGAAAAACTGTTTTTT.

The gene calls are TRBV6-1 and TRBJ2-7; 7 bases line up with TRBD1. J was trimmed by 4 bases and V by 1 base; bases with no gene match: 10. The length of the CDR3 is 16 residues. CDR1 is MNHNS, CDR2 SASEGT, per germline. CDR3 sequence (DNA): TGTGCCAGCAGTGAAGAAGAACGGGACAGAATTTACGAGCAGTACTTC. Amino acid sequence: CASSEEERDRIYEQYF.

The V call is TRBV19, the J call TRBJ2-7; a weak D match, TRBD1 (6 bases). The length of the CDR3 is 14 residues. The V end was cut by 1 base, the J end by 4 bases, with 11 bases between. Germline values: CDR1 LNHDA, CDR2 SQIVND (reference sequence). The CDR3 region is CASSIGSGDYEQYF. The CDR3 region has the DNA TGTGCCAGTAGTATAGGGTCAGGGGATTACGAGCAGTACTTC.

This chain joins TRBV19 and TRBJ1-5; a weak D match, TRBD1 (5 bases). The CDR3 runs 14 residues. Trimming took off 8 bases at V and 0 bases at J, with 11 bases between the two ends. CDR1 LNHDA and CDR2 SQIVND come from the germline V gene (reference sequence). CDR3 loop: CASATGDSNQPQHF. The CDR3 DNA sequence: TGTGCCAGTGCCACAGGTGATAGCAATCAGCCCCAGCATTTT.

This clone was seen more than once but under ten times. This chain joins TRBV14 and TRBJ1-6; D is possibly TRBD1 (6 bases). Germline CDR1 and CDR2: SGHDN and FVKESK. Between the trimmed V and J ends, which lost 1 base and 10 bases, there was a span of 8 bases. This CDR3 contains 13 residues. CDR3 DNA sequence: TGTGCCAGCAGCCAAGGGGGGGGCTCACCCCTCCACTTT. This gives the protein CASSQGGGSPLHF. Using reference TRBV14 and TRBJ1-6 for the parts outside the CDR3, the full variable domain is EAGVTQFPSHSVIEKGQTVTLRCDPISGHDNLYWYRRVMGKEIKFLLHFVKESKQDESGMPNNRFLAERTGGTYSTLKVQPAELEDSGVYFCASSQGGGSPLHFGNGTRLTVT.

The chain couples TRBV10-3 to TRBJ1-6; no clear D gene. V lost 3 bases and J lost 11, with 8 bases in between. This CDR3 contains 12 residues. In germline, CDR1 is ENHRY, CDR2 SYGVKD. CDR3 DNA sequence: TGTGCCATCAGTGACAGTGGAGCACCCCTCCACTTT. Its protein is CAISDSGAPLHF.

This rearrangement joins TRBV9 to TRBJ2-2; D gene uncertain. Germline V CDR1 and CDR2: SGDLS, YYNGEE. V lost 0 bases, J lost 7 bases, and 13 bases lay in between. The CDR3 totals 15 residues. CDR3 bases: TGTGCCAGCAGCGTAGTACCCCTTGGGCTCGGGGAGCTGTTTTTT. Amino acid sequence: CASSVVPLGLGELFF.